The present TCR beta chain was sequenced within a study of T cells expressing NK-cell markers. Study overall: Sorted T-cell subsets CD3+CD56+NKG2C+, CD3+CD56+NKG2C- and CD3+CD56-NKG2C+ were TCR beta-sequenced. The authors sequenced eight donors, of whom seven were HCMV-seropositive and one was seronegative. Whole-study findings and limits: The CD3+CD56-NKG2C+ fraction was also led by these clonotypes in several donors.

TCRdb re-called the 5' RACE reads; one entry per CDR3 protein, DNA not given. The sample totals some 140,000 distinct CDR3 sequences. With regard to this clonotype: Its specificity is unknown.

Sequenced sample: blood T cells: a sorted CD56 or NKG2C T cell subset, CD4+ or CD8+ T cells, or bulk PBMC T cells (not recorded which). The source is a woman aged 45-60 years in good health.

The CDR3 loop reads CATSGLAGPSYNEQFF. The chain is built from TRBV24-1 and TRBJ2-1; there is no DNA to check the TCRdb D call of TRBD2. Looked up from germline, CDR1 is KGHDR and CDR2 is SFDVKD. This CDR3 spans 16 amino acids.